This entry features one T cell receptor beta chain sequence. There is no known antigen for this receptor. No much larger clonotype is one base removed from it; base qualities were not supplied. The sample belongs to a study of blood T cell repertoires in COVID-19 (dated by TCRdb to about 2020). About the full investigation: Samples covering the acute and convalescent phases of COVID-19 were provided by collaborators in the United States, Italy and Spain. The material from the prospective study consisted of cDNA or gDNA derived from T cells, B-cell-depleted T cells, or PBMCs. Subjects who had been exposed to COVID-19, were actively infected with it, or had recovered from it provided the deeply sampled blood TCRbeta repertoires that made up the dataset. The repertoires were made available in a free public database intended to serve as a resource for research on the immune response to SARS-CoV-2. The samples were drawn from the first 160 participants of the ongoing ImmuneRACE study and from 1,200 or so subjects provided by 6 global collaborators. Nearly every sample came with metadata listing a de-identified subject ID, COVID-19 status, age in years and sex. Where HLA class I and class II types were available, the types were taken from metadata supplied by the sample provider, not from assay-based typing.

The immunoSEQ Assay, a bias-controlled multiplex PCR, was used to amplify TCRbeta CDR3 regions from genomic DNA. The original methods were these. The number of nucleated cells in each sample was estimated from the amplification of reference gene primers within the assay. To quantify the absolute abundance of each unique TCRbeta CDR3 rearrangement, sequence reads were collapsed and filtered. For each sample, productive Simpson clonality was calculated as the square root of Simpson's diversity index across productive rearrangements. TCRdb retrieved this table from immuneACCESS and kept in-frame rearrangements only. Not all clones are present; in checked studies, unresolved V genes account for under half, and no reason is known for the remainder. Clone size and V and J calls were adopted from that table, with D and trimming inferred from the DNA. The sample table shows just over 250,000 clones, and 88% are seen once. The ten largest clones take up less than 5% of the sample.

Clipping removes 5 bases from V and 8 bases from J, with 6 as the unmatched junction base count. Including cysteine and phenylalanine, the CDR3 has 16 amino acids. The only DNA kept is the CDR3, 48 bases in frame from the first base. As encoded in the germline V gene, CDR1 is SGHTA while CDR2 is FQGNSA. Another Seattle source contributed samples from volunteer blood donors who had recovered from COVID-19. Collaborating institutions collected whole blood in K2EDTA tubes following their own protocols. For TCRbeta analysis, collaborators shipped samples as frozen whole blood, isolated PBMCs, or DNA extracted from either of those sample types. Paper-wide results and their limitations: The amount of clinical and demographic metadata varied by source and participant and was provided uncurated.

The material sequenced was peripheral blood. The receptor chain draws on TRBV7-2 and TRBJ2-2, with 15 bases matching TRBD2. This clonotype was sampled from a man in his 60s who had recovered from COVID-19. The CDR3 region has the sequence CASSLGLAGGRGELFF. The DNA reads TGTGCCAGCAGCCTCGGACTAGCGGGGGGGCGAGGGGAGCTGTTTTTT.